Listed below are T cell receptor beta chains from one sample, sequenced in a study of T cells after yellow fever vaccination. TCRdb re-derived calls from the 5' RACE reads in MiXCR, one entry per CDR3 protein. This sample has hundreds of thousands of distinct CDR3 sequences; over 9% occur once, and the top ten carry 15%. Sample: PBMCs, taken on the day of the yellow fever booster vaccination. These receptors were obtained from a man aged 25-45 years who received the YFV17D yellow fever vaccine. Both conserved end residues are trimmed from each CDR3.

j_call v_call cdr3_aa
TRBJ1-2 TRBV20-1 SPIELDGYT
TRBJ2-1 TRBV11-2 ASSLSGLHNEQF
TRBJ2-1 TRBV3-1 ASSQVTGSGNEQF
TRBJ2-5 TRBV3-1 ASSRSLGIAGGLRQETQY
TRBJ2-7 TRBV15 ATSRPSGVSYEQY
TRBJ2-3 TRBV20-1 SAAFMGGTDTQY
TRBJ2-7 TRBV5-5 ASSFTREDIHEQY
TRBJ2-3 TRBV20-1 SAPEGGTGRADTQY
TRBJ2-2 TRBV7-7 ASSPGVSSGSWYTGELF
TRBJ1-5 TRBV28 ASRTLNSNQPQH
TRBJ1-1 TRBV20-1 SAIWDRARDTEAF
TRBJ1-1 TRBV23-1 ASSRRDTNTEAF
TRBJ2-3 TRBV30 AWSQRTDTQY
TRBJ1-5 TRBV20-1 SARNGREDQPQH
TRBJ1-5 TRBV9 ASRASQGMGATHPQH
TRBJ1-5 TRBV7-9 ASSRTGLDNQPQH
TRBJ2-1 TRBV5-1 ASSLPGGRQGGYNEQF